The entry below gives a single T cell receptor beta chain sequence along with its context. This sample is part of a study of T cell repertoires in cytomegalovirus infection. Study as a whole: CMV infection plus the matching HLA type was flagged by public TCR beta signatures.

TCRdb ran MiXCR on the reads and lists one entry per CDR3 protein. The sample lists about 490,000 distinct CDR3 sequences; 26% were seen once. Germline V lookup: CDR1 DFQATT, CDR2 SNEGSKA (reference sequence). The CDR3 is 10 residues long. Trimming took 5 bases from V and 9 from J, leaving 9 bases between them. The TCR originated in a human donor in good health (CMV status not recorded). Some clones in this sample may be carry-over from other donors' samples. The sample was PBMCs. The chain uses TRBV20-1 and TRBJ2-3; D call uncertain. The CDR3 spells CSARVVTQYF. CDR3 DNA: TGCAGTGCTCGGGTAGTCACGCAGTATTTT.